This T cell receptor (beta chain) was documented in a study of blood T cells in healthy people across ages. The CDR3 contains 17 residues. CDR1 is SGHDT, CDR2 YYEEEE, per germline. V lost 0 bases to trimming and J lost 0 bases, with 10 bases between them. Sample-barcoded 5' priming and a J-beta primer mix drove a second PCR of roughly 7 to 11 cycles. TCRdb re-derived calls from the 5' RACE reads in MiXCR, one entry per CDR3 protein. Of roughly 930,000 distinct CDR3 sequences listed, approximately 49% are singletons. Input material: blood. V and J are TRBV5-6 and TRBJ1-6; D call uncertain. This receptor was obtained from a man aged 30-40 years in good health. The chain's CDR3 is CASSLAGRVSYNSPLHF. CDR3 coding DNA: TGTGCCAGCAGCTTGGCCGGGAGGGTCTCCTATAATTCACCCCTCCACTTT.